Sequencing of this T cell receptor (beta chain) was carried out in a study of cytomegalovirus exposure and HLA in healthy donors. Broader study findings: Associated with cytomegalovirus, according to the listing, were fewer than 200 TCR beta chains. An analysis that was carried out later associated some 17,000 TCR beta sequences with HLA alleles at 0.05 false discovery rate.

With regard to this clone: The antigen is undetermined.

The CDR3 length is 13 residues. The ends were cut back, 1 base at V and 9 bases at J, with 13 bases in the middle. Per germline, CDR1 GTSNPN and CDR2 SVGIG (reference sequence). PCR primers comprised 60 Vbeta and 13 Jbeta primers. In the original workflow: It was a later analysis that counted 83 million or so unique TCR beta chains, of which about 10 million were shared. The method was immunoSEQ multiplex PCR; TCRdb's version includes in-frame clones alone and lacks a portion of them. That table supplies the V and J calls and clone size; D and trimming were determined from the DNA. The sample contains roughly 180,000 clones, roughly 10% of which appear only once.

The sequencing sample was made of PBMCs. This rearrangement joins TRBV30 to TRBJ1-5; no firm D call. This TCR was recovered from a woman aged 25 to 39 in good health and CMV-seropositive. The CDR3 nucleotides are TGTGCCTGGAGTGGAGGAAGTTATGGGCCCCAGCATTTT. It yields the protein CAWSGGSYGPQHF.